The sequence of this T cell receptor (beta chain) was determined in a study of cytomegalovirus exposure and HLA in healthy donors. Germline V gene sequence: CDR1 MNHNY, CDR2 SVGAGI (reference sequence). V was pared by 5 bases and J by 2 bases, with 3 bases of the junction left unmatched. The CDR3 is 15 residues long. 13 Jbeta primers and 60 Vbeta primers were used for the PCR. Repertoires were generated with immunoSEQ multiplex PCR, while TCRdb's copy carries only in-frame clones and drops some. Of about 90,000 clones in the sample, roughly 80% were seen once. This chain joins TRBV6-6 and TRBJ2-3, with TRBD2 identical over 11 bases. The specimen was PBMCs. The clonotype comes from a man aged 25 to 40 in good health and CMV-seronegative. CDR3 in DNA: TGTGCCAGCAGTCCGGGACTAGCGGCCACAGATACGCAGTATTTT. Translated: CASSPGLAATDTQYF.